This T cell receptor (beta chain) was recovered during a study of cytomegalovirus exposure and HLA in healthy donors. The PCR employed 60 Vbeta primers together with 13 Jbeta primers. Clones were read by immunoSEQ multiplex PCR, and TCRdb kept only the in-frame ones, dropping some. The sample consists of about 140,000 clones, 70% to 85% of them appearing once. Germline-derived CDR1 and CDR2 are MNHNS and SASEGT. The V end was cut by 0 bases, the J end by 2 bases, with 6 bases between. The CDR3 has 14 residues. Material: PBMCs. This chain connects TRBV6-1 to TRBJ2-3; no clear D gene. This TCR was recovered from a woman aged 40 to 50 in good health and CMV-seronegative. The CDR3 DNA follows: TGTGCCAGCAGTGAAGCAGGAGACACAGATACGCAGTATTTT. Protein: CASSEAGDTDTQYF.